These 21 T cell receptor beta chains originate from one sample sequenced in a study of T cell responses to AZD1222 COVID-19 vaccine. Libraries were prepared by immunoSEQ multiplex PCR; TCRdb keeps only in-frame clonotypes and omits some of them. Seen here are thousands of clones, approximately 89% observed once, and the top ten hold approximately 15%. The starting material was peripheral blood, obtained 28 days after the second AZD1222 dose. Receptor source: an adult who received the AZD1222 COVID-19 vaccine.

The chain links TRBV18 to TRBJ2-2; 7 nucleotides align to TRBD2. Germline loops: CDR1 KGHSH, CDR2 LQKENI. The V segment lost 0 bases and the J segment 0 bases; nucleotides outside the gene matches: 4. CDR3 size: 17 residues. DNA of the CDR3: TGTGCCAGCTCACCACCGGCTAGCGGAACGAACACCGGGGAGCTGTTTTTT. Amino acid sequence: CASSPPASGTNTGELFF.

This sequence joins TRBV6-1 and TRBJ1-2; D remains ambiguous. Looked up from germline, CDR1 is MNHNS and CDR2 is SASEGT. Trimming cost V 5 bases and J 8 bases, with 21 bases left between them. CDR3 length: 15 amino acids. The CDR3 protein is CASSFPGSPSGGYTF. As DNA, the CDR3 is TGTGCCAGCAGTTTTCCGGGATCCCCCTCGGGGGGCTACACCTTC.

V is TRBV6-5 and J is TRBJ2-1; 11 bases fit TRBD2. From germline, CDR1 is MNHEY and CDR2 SVGAGI. The CDR3 covers 15 residues. The V segment lost 7 bases and the J segment 6 bases; nucleotides outside the gene matches: 8. CDR3 in amino acids: CASKLGSGRANEQFF. The CDR3 coding sequence is TGTGCCAGCAAACTTGGTAGCGGGAGGGCCAATGAGCAGTTCTTC.

The rearrangement uses TRBV15 and TRBJ1-4; 8 nucleotides align to TRBD1. The V segment lost 0 bases and the J segment 8 bases; nucleotides outside the gene matches: 14. The V gene's germline CDR1 is LNHNV and CDR2 YYDKDF (reference sequence). The CDR3 length is 18 residues. CDR3: CATSRDPVGQGSREKLFF. CDR3 coding DNA: TGTGCCACCAGCAGAGACCCAGTCGGACAGGGCTCCCGCGAAAAACTGTTTTTT. The full variable domain, rest sourced from reference TRBV15 and TRBJ1-4, is DAMVIQNPRYQVTQFGKPVTLSCSQTLNHNVMYWYQQKSSQAPKLLFHYYDKDFNNEADTPDNFQSRRPNTSFCFLDIRSPGLGDTAMYLCATSRDPVGQGSREKLFFGSGTQLSVL.

This clone came up once. The chain carries TRBV21-1 and TRBJ1-5; the DNA was not used to check the table's D call, TRBD1. TRBV21-1 is designated a pseudogene. The CDR3 totals 13 residues. As DNA, the CDR3 is TGTGCCAACCCTAGACAGGCATATCAGCCCCAGCATTTT. Its protein product is CANPRQAYQPQHF.

This rearrangement joins TRBV11-1 to TRBJ2-3, with 9 bases aligning to TRBD1. V lost 5 bases and J lost 6; bases outside the gene matches: 9. The CDR3 length is 15 residues. CDR1 is SGHAT, CDR2 FQDESV, per germline (reference sequence). Written as DNA, the CDR3 is TGTGCCAGCAGCGACCGGGACAGGGTAACGGATACGCAGTATTTT. This sequence encodes CASSDRDRVTDTQYF.

V and J are TRBV6-2 or TRBV6-3 and TRBJ2-1; 8 nucleotides agree with TRBD1. The V gene end was trimmed by 5 bases and the J gene end by 2 bases; junction bases not matched to a gene: 8. Germline V lookup: CDR1 MNHEY, CDR2 SVGEGT. The CDR3 loop spans 16 amino acids. The CDR3 coding sequence is TGTGCCAGCAGTGCCTGGACAGGGCAGGCCTACAATGAGCAGTTCTTC. Its translation is CASSAWTGQAYNEQFF.

The CDR3 sequence: CASSPSRGYTF. CDR3 in DNA: TGTGCCAGCTCCCCGAGCAGGGGCTACACCTTC. The chain has TRBV2 and TRBJ1-2; no reliable D call. CDR3 length equals 11 residues. Trimming left V 8 bases short and J 8 bases short, with 12 bases between. CDR1 is SNHLY and CDR2 is FYNNEI in the germline V gene.

The chain couples TRBV6-5 to TRBJ2-3; 7 nucleotides agree with TRBD1. This CDR3 is built from 15 residues. The germline gives CDR1 MNHEY, CDR2 SVGAGI. V trimming: 8 bases; J trimming: 6 bases; junction bases outside the gene matches: 14. CDR3 sequence: CASRGQRGGLDTQYF. CDR3 sequence (DNA): TGTGCCAGCCGGGGACAGAGAGGTGGTCTGGATACGCAGTATTTT.

This chain connects TRBV7-9 to TRBJ1-4; possibly TRBD1 for D (6 bases). The CDR3 has 12 residues. The V gene's germline CDR1 is SEHNR and CDR2 FQNEAQ (reference sequence). Trimming pared 5 bases from V and 8 bases from J, leaving 9 bases between. The CDR3 here is CASSPGQEKLFF. CDR3 DNA sequence: TGTGCCAGCAGCCCCGGACAGGAAAAACTGTTTTTT.

This clone was seen only once. This chain connects TRBV6-2 or TRBV6-3 to TRBJ1-1; D unresolved. Germline-derived CDR1 and CDR2 are MNHEY and SVGEGT. V lost 2 bases and J lost 3, with 4 bases in between. The CDR3 is 12 amino acids. Here the CDR3 reads CASSYTYTEAFF. The CDR3 nucleotides read TGTGCCAGCAGTTACACGTACACTGAAGCTTTCTTT.

The rearrangement uses TRBV7-6 and TRBJ2-1; 13 nucleotides agree with TRBD2. Trimming took 5 bases from V and 7 from J; bases not matched to a gene: 8. The CDR3 extends over 16 amino acids. Per the germline V gene, CDR1 is SGHVS and CDR2 is FNYEAQ. DNA for the CDR3: TGTGCCAGCAGCGTATGGACTAGCGGGAGCAGGAATGAGCAGTTCTTC. It translates to CASSVWTSGSRNEQFF.

This clone was seen only once. The chain uses TRBV7-2 and TRBJ2-7; 9 bases map to TRBD2. Per germline, CDR1 SGHTA and CDR2 FQGNSA. The trim removed 6 bases at V and 2 bases at J, leaving 8 bases unmatched. The CDR3 covers 15 residues. CDR3 DNA sequence: TGTGCCAGCAGTCTTAGACTAGCGGAGCCCTACGAGCAGTACGTC. It specifies CASSLRLAEPYEQYV.

This chain uses TRBV7-2 with TRBJ2-1, with 13 bases aligning to TRBD2. The length of the CDR3 is 17 residues. The V gene's germline CDR1 is SGHTA and CDR2 FQGNSA. V was clipped by 4 bases and J by 4 bases; unmatched bases: 7. This CDR3 reads CASSSGSGLAGYNEQFF. The CDR3 DNA reads TGTGCCAGCAGCTCCGGATCGGGACTAGCGGGATACAATGAGCAGTTCTTC.

The V gene is TRBV27, the J gene TRBJ1-1; no definite D call. The CDR3 is 13 residues long. The germline V gene has CDR1 MNHEY and CDR2 SMNVEV (reference sequence). V gave up 8 bases and J gave up 1 base, with 11 bases separating them. The CDR3 loop is CASARRENTEAFF. The CDR3 nucleotides read TGTGCCAGCGCTAGGAGGGAGAACACTGAAGCTTTCTTT.

Note on this clone: The junction departs from the called germline gene at one end, perhaps through a read error. The chain joins TRBV5-1 to TRBJ1-1; possibly TRBD1 for D (5 bases). The CDR3 is 17 amino acids. Germline CDR1 is SGHRS and CDR2 is YFSETQ. CDR3 bases: TGCGCCAGCAGCTTCTGGGGACGGAAAAACGAGAACACTGAAGTTTTCTTT. Translation gives CASSFWGRKNENTEVFF. The full variable domain, in which reference TRBV5-1 and TRBJ1-1 provide the parts outside the CDR3, is KAGVTQTPRYLIKTRGQQVTLSCSPISGHRSVSWYQQTPGQGLQFLFEYFSETQRNKGNFPGRFSGRQFSNSRSEMNVSTLELGDSALYLCASSFWGRKNENTEVFFGQGTRLTVV.

There are a few counts of this clone. The V call is TRBV10-3, the J call TRBJ1-5, with a possible D match to TRBD1 (6 bases). V was clipped by 2 bases and J by 2 bases, with 13 bases between them. The CDR3 runs to 16 residues. The V gene's germline CDR1 is ENHRY and CDR2 SYGVKD. The CDR3 nucleotides are TGTGCCATCAGTGAGACAGGGAGGGAGGGCAATCAGCCCCAGCATTTT. It encodes CAISETGREGNQPQHF.

The genes are TRBV6-4 and TRBJ1-3, with 9 positions matching TRBD1. Germline lookup yields CDR1 MRHNA and CDR2 SNTAGT. The ends lost 0 bases at V and 3 bases at J; junction bases unmatched: 6. The CDR3 totals 17 residues. The CDR3 DNA reads TGTGCCAGCAGTGACTCCGAGGGACAGGGCGGTGGAAACACCATATATTTT. Translating gives CASSDSEGQGGGNTIYF.

In this sample, this clone turned up once. The V and J genes are TRBV19 and TRBJ2-7; weak D call: TRBD1 (6 bases). V was clipped by 5 bases and J by 4 bases, with 12 bases between them. The CDR3 totals 13 residues. CDR1 is LNHDA and CDR2 is SQIVND in the germline V gene (reference sequence). CDR3 residues: CASSLAGVYEQYV. The CDR3 nucleotides read TGTGCCAGTAGTTTGGCAGGGGTGTACGAGCAGTACGTC.

This clone was detected only a few times. The chain combines TRBV27 with TRBJ2-2; no clear D. Germline V lookup: CDR1 MNHEY, CDR2 SMNVEV (reference sequence). Trimming cost V 6 bases and J 6 bases, with 17 bases left between them. This CDR3 is built from 15 residues. This CDR3 is CASSLASLGAGELFF. CDR3 sequence (DNA): TGTGCCAGCAGCCTCGCCTCTCTGGGCGCCGGGGAGCTGTTTTTT.

This chain links TRBV6-5 with TRBJ2-3, with D unresolved. Germline values: CDR1 MNHEY, CDR2 SVGAGI. The CDR3 consists of 15 residues. Trimming stripped 0 bases from V and 3 bases from J, with 10 bases between. The CDR3 region is CASSYSNVPTDTQYF. The CDR3 DNA is TGTGCCAGCAGTTACTCGAATGTCCCAACAGATACGCAGTATTTT.